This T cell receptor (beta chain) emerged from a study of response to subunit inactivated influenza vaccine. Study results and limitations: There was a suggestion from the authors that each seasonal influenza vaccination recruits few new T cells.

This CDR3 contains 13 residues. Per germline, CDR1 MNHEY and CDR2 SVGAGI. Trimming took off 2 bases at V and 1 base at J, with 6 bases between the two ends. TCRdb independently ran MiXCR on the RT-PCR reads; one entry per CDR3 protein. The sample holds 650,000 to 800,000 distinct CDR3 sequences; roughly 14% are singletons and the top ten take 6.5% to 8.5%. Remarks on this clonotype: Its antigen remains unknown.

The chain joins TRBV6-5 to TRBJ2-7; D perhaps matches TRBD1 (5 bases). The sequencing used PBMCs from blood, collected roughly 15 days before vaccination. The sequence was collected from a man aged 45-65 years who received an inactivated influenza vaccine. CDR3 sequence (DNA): TGTGCCAGCAGTTACGGACATTCCTACGAGCAGTACTTC. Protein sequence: CASSYGHSYEQYF.